The TCR beta chain under discussion was sequenced for a study of T cell changes during pregnancy in multiple sclerosis. Assay: immunoSEQ multiplex PCR; the TCRdb copy retains only in-frame clones and omits some. Of tens of thousands of clones in the sample, 88% are singletons; the top ten hold around 5.6%. This CDR3 is 14 amino acids long. V lost 2 bases and J 7 bases, leaving 12 bases between the germline ends. The germline gives CDR1 SGHTA, CDR2 FQGNSA. Sequencing used CD8+ T cells from peripheral blood mononuclear cells, obtained after pregnancy. The TCR comes from a female donor in good health, enrolled as a control in a pregnancy study. This chain connects TRBV7-2 to TRBJ2-1; D perhaps matches TRBD2 (6 bases). CDR3 region: CASSLRRAQNEQFF. CDR3 DNA sequence: TGTGCCAGCAGCTTAAGGAGGGCCCAAAATGAGCAGTTCTTC.